One sample yielded the 3 T cell receptor beta chains listed below, sequenced in a study of shared clonotypes between healthy human individuals. The assay was immunoSEQ multiplex PCR, and TCRdb's table has in-frame clones only and misses some. Here the sample spans about 2.4 million clones, under 95% being singletons. The material sequenced was naive CD4+ T cells from PBMCs. Subset indicated: CD45RA+ positively selected. The receptors stem from a man younger than 30 in good health. Some clones in this sample may be carry-over from other donors' samples.

On this clone itself: This CDR3 is also generated by other DNA sequences in the sample. The chain recombines TRBV6-5 with TRBJ2-5, with D perhaps being TRBD1 or TRBD2 (5 bases each). Looked up from germline, CDR1 is MNHEY and CDR2 is SVGAGI. The CDR3 spans 13 residues. V dropped 3 bases and J dropped 5 bases, with 10 bases sitting between them. CDR3 sequence reads: CASSYLGRETQYF. In nucleotides, the CDR3 is TGTGCCAGCAGTTATCTGGGACGGGAGACCCAGTACTTC.

Remarks on this clone: Other DNA sequences in the sample encode the same CDR3. V and J are TRBV27 and TRBJ1-2; D is ambiguous. Germline lookup yields CDR1 MNHEY and CDR2 SMNVEV (reference sequence). Between the trimmed V and J ends, which lost 3 bases and 5 bases, there was a span of 10 bases. The CDR3 consists of 13 residues. In nucleotides, the CDR3 is TGTGCCAGCAGTTTTCGGGGAGGGTATGGCTACACCTTC. Translating gives CASSFRGGYGYTF.

This clone occurred once. The chain has TRBV14 and TRBJ2-7, with D possibly called TRBD1 or TRBD2 (5 bases each). Germline lookup yields CDR1 SGHDN and CDR2 FVKESK. Trimming pared 2 bases from V and 8 bases from J, leaving 16 bases between. The CDR3 contains 14 residues. CDR3 DNA sequence: TGTGCCAGCAGCCAAACCGGGGCCCCAAGGAAGCAGTACTTC. Its protein product is CASSQTGAPRKQYF.